Below are 31 T cell receptor beta chains sequenced from a single sample in a study of blood T cell repertoires in COVID-19. The method was immunoSEQ multiplex PCR; TCRdb's version includes in-frame clones alone and lacks a portion of them. This table holds around 260,000 clones, 65% to 85% found once. Sequenced input: peripheral blood. All receptors come from an older person with COVID-19, enrolled during active disease.

The genes are TRBV2 and TRBJ1-1, with D perhaps matching TRBD1 (5 bases). Trimming removed 2 bases from V and 4 bases from J, with 8 bases in between. Germline V gene sequence: CDR1 SNHLY, CDR2 FYNNEI. The CDR3 length is 13 residues. CDR3 amino acids: CASSEFQGTEAFF. The CDR3 nucleotides are TGTGCCAGCAGTGAATTTCAGGGCACTGAAGCTTTCTTT.

The gene calls are TRBV6-5 and TRBJ1-1; perhaps TRBD1 as D (6 bases). V lost 4 bases to trimming and J lost 4 bases, with 13 bases between them. The CDR3 has 14 residues. Germline V gene sequence: CDR1 MNHEY, CDR2 SVGAGI. The DNA of the CDR3 is TGTGCCAGCAGTTTCGGGGGGCCGGGCACTGAAGCTTTCTTT. Translated, it gives CASSFGGPGTEAFF.

This clone showed up just once. The chain joins TRBV9 to TRBJ2-1; 10 bases line up with TRBD2. The V gene's germline CDR1 is SGDLS and CDR2 YYNGEE. The CDR3 is 15 amino acids. With 1 base clipped from V and 6 bases from J, the junction kept 4 bases outside the gene matches. CDR3 protein: CASSVQPSGSNEQFF. DNA of the CDR3: TGTGCCAGCAGCGTACAGCCTAGCGGGAGCAATGAGCAGTTCTTC.

The chain is built from TRBV18 and TRBJ2-5; 9 bases are shared with TRBD1. The germline V gene encodes CDR1 KGHSH and CDR2 LQKENI. The CDR3 totals 15 residues. Germline trimming cut 2 bases from V and 2 bases from J; bases unmatched to any gene: 3. The CDR3 here is CASSPGTGIQETQYF. The CDR3 DNA is TGTGCCAGCTCACCAGGGACAGGGATTCAAGAGACCCAGTACTTC.

The J gene is TRBJ2-5, the V gene TRBV30; D possibly corresponds to TRBD2 (6 bases). The CDR3 runs to 16 residues. Trimming cost V 2 bases and J 3 bases, with 19 bases left between them. Germline V gene data show CDR1 as GTSNPN and CDR2 as SVGIG (reference sequence). CDR3 protein: CAWSRGPGADKETQYF. CDR3 nucleotides: TGTGCCTGGAGTCGTGGCCCGGGAGCAGACAAAGAGACCCAGTACTTC. The full variable domain, its missing parts supplied by reference TRBV30 and TRBJ2-5, is SQTIHQWPATLVQPVGSPLSLECTVEGTSNPNLYWYRQAAGRGLQLLFYSVGIGQISSEVPQNLSASRPQDRQFILSSKKLLLSDSGFYLCAWSRGPGADKETQYFGPGTRLLVL.

This clone has a handful of counts. This chain links TRBV4-1 with TRBJ2-7; D gene uncertain. V was shortened by 0 bases and J by 1 base, with 7 bases between the two germline ends. Germline V gives CDR1 MGHRA, CDR2 YSYEKL. CDR3 length: 14 amino acids. CDR3 DNA: TGCGCCAGCAGCCAAGAAAAGCGATCCTACGAGCAGTACTTC. This codes for CASSQEKRSYEQYF.

CDR3 protein: CASRAGVETQYF. Here the CDR3 DNA reads TGTGCCAGCAGGGCAGGGGTCGAGACCCAGTACTTC. This chain joins TRBV7-9 and TRBJ2-5; TRBD1 might be the D (6 bases). From germline, CDR1 is SEHNR and CDR2 FQNEAQ (reference sequence). The CDR3 runs to 12 residues. V lost 6 bases and J lost 5, with 10 bases in between.

This clone was found once. The chain uses TRBV24-1 and TRBJ1-3; D is possibly TRBD1 (5 bases). Looked up from germline, CDR1 is KGHDR and CDR2 is SFDVKD. This CDR3 contains 15 residues. Trimming shortened V by 4 bases and J by 0 bases, and 9 bases separated the two germline ends. The CDR3 DNA follows: TGTGCCACCAGTGAAGGGACTTACTCTGGAAACACCATATATTTT. Protein sequence: CATSEGTYSGNTIYF.

The V call is TRBV6-4, the J call TRBJ2-5; TRBD2 aligns across 12 bases. CDR1 is MRHNA, CDR2 SNTAGT, per germline. The V and J ends lost 5 bases and 8 bases, in that order; junction bases with no gene match: 3. The CDR3 covers 13 residues. The CDR3 is CASSSTSGGTQYF. The CDR3 coding sequence is TGTGCCAGCAGTTCGACTAGCGGGGGAACCCAGTACTTC.

This sequence joins TRBV18 and TRBJ2-3; 12 positions agree with TRBD2. With V trimmed by 4 bases and J by 8 bases, 7 bases remained unmatched. The CDR3 length is 15 residues. Per the germline V gene, CDR1 is KGHSH and CDR2 is LQKENI. The CDR3 bases are TGTGCCAGCTCACACGCTCTAGCGGGAGGGCCTACGCAGTATTTT. Translation gives CASSHALAGGPTQYF.

The chain employs TRBV7-9 and TRBJ2-7; D call uncertain. The germline V gene encodes CDR1 SEHNR and CDR2 FQNEAQ (reference sequence). CDR3 size: 13 residues. With 3 bases removed from V and 2 bases from J, the gap between germline ends came to 8 bases. The CDR3 spells CASSLSGPYEQYF. The CDR3 bases are TGTGCCAGCAGCTTGTCGGGTCCCTACGAGCAGTACTTC.

The gene calls are TRBV19 and TRBJ2-3; D gene uncertain. This CDR3 contains 13 residues. V dropped 6 bases and J dropped 0 bases, with 7 bases sitting between them. Germline V gene sequence: CDR1 LNHDA, CDR2 SQIVND (reference sequence). CDR3 nucleotide sequence: TGTGCCAGTAGGCCGACTAGCACAGATACGCAGTATTTT. Encoded protein: CASRPTSTDTQYF. Full variable domain (missing parts from reference TRBV19 and TRBJ2-3): DGGITQSPKYLFRKEGQNVTLSCEQNLNHDAMYWYRQDPGQGLRLIYYSQIVNDFQKGDIAEGYSVSREKKESFPLTVTSAQKNPTAFYLCASRPTSTDTQYFGPGTRLTVL.

The chain employs TRBV5-1 and TRBJ2-1; D unresolved. Germline CDR1 reads SGHRS; CDR2 reads YFSETQ. The CDR3 totals 14 residues. V was pared by 0 bases and J by 2 bases, with 6 bases between. CDR3 bases: TGCGCCAGCAGCTTGGCACTTGCCTACAATGAGCAGTTCTTC. Its protein is CASSLALAYNEQFF.

The genes are TRBV19 and TRBJ2-2; D might be TRBD1 (6 bases). The CDR3 has 17 residues. Germline CDR1 reads LNHDA; CDR2 reads SQIVND (reference sequence). The V end was cut by 4 bases, the J end by 6 bases, with 21 bases between. CDR3 DNA sequence: TGTGCCAGTAGTACACTAGTCAAGACAGGCGCACCCGGGGAGCTGTTTTTT. Residues: CASSTLVKTGAPGELFF.

CDR3 amino acids: CASSHLGQNTGELFF. Written as DNA, the CDR3 is TGTGCCAGCAGCCACCTGGGACAGAACACCGGGGAGCTGTTTTTT. The V and J genes are TRBV14 and TRBJ2-2; D is possibly TRBD1 (6 bases). Germline V gene sequence: CDR1 SGHDN, CDR2 FVKESK. CDR3 length equals 15 residues. The V and J ends lost 3 bases and 1 base respectively, with 9 bases between them.

The chain couples TRBV5-4 to TRBJ2-2, with 9 bases lining up with TRBD2. Per germline, CDR1 SGHNT and CDR2 YYREEE (reference sequence). Germline trimming cut 4 bases from V and 2 bases from J; bases unmatched to any gene: 9. The CDR3 sequence is 17 residues long. The CDR3 sequence: CASSPGGLAGNTGELFF. The CDR3, as DNA: TGTGCCAGCAGCCCGGGCGGGCTAGCGGGAAACACCGGGGAGCTGTTTTTT. The full variable domain, its missing parts supplied by reference TRBV5-4 and TRBJ2-2, is ETGVTQSPTHLIKTRGQQVTLRCSSQSGHNTVSWYQQALGQGPQFIFQYYREEENGRGNFPPRFSGLQFPNYSSELNVNALELDDSALYLCASSPGGLAGNTGELFFGEGSRLTVL.

The gene calls are TRBV30 and TRBJ1-1, with D perhaps TRBD1 (5 bases). The CDR3 totals 14 residues. Germline V gives CDR1 GTSNPN, CDR2 SVGIG (reference sequence). Between the trimmed V and J ends, which lost 0 bases and 1 base, there was a span of 9 bases. The CDR3 coding sequence is TGTGCCTGGAGTGTACGGCAGGGGAACACTGAAGCTTTCTTT. Protein: CAWSVRQGNTEAFF. Based on the CDR3 plus reference TRBV30 and TRBJ1-1, the full variable domain is SQTIHQWPATLVQPVGSPLSLECTVEGTSNPNLYWYRQAAGRGLQLLFYSVGIGQISSEVPQNLSASRPQDRQFILSSKKLLLSDSGFYLCAWSVRQGNTEAFFGQGTRLTVV.

In this sample, this clone turned up once. V usage is TRBV4-3 and J usage is TRBJ2-5, with TRBD1 identical over 8 bases. Germline assignment: CDR1 LGHNA and CDR2 YSLEER. The CDR3 consists of 15 residues. With V trimmed by 2 bases and J by 1 base, 3 bases remained unmatched. The CDR3 DNA is TGCGCCAGCAGCCAATCAGGGACAGGCCAAGAGACCCAGTACTTC. It yields the protein CASSQSGTGQETQYF.

This chain uses TRBV28 with TRBJ1-3, with no clear D. This CDR3 is built from 12 residues. With 8 bases removed from V and 4 bases from J, the gap between germline ends came to 9 bases. The germline gives CDR1 MDHEN, CDR2 SYDVKM. This CDR3 is CASGSFGNTIYF. CDR3 DNA: TGTGCCAGCGGGAGTTTCGGAAACACCATATATTTT.

The chain couples TRBV19 to TRBJ1-6; the match to TRBD1 covers 8 bases. The J segment lost 5 bases and the V segment lost 6 bases, leaving 6 bases of the junction unmatched. Germline CDR1 is LNHDA and CDR2 is SQIVND (reference sequence). The CDR3 length is 15 residues. The CDR3 reads CASRTTGANNSPLHF. The CDR3 DNA is TGTGCCAGTAGAACGACAGGGGCAAATAATTCACCCCTCCACTTT. The entire variable domain, with the rest obtained from reference TRBV19 and TRBJ1-6, is as follows: DGGITQSPKYLFRKEGQNVTLSCEQNLNHDAMYWYRQDPGQGLRLIYYSQIVNDFQKGDIAEGYSVSREKKESFPLTVTSAQKNPTAFYLCASRTTGANNSPLHFGNGTRLTVT.

This clone was seen only once. The V call is TRBV28, the J call TRBJ1-1, with TRBD1 matching 10 bases. Trimming at V came to 5 bases and at J to 6 bases, leaving 9 bases not matched to a gene. Germline-derived CDR1 and CDR2 are MDHEN and SYDVKM. This CDR3 spans 15 amino acids. CDR3 protein: CASSPPTGGAAEAFF. As DNA, the CDR3 is TGTGCCAGCAGTCCCCCGACAGGGGGCGCGGCTGAAGCTTTCTTT.

V and J are TRBV5-6 and TRBJ1-1, with no clear D. This CDR3 spans 17 amino acids. Germline V CDR1 and CDR2: SGHDT, YYEEEE. V was cut by 0 bases and J by 5 bases, with 20 bases left in between. CDR3 DNA sequence: TGTGCCAGCAGCTTGGAGGTCACATCCGCCCCGGGGACTGAAGCTTTCTTT. Protein sequence: CASSLEVTSAPGTEAFF.

The chain has TRBV12-3 or TRBV12-4 and TRBJ2-5, with 7 bases that match TRBD2. Unmatched junction bases numbered 8, after V lost 8 bases and J lost 5 bases. CDR3 length: 13 residues. The CDR3 sequence: CASHRRETETQYF. The DNA for the CDR3 is TGTGCCAGCCACCGGCGGGAGACGGAGACCCAGTACTTC.

The chain combines TRBV6-2 or TRBV6-3 with TRBJ1-2, with unresolved D. The germline gives CDR1 MNHEY, CDR2 SVGEGT. Trimming shortened V by 4 bases and J by 5 bases, and 17 bases separated the two germline ends. The CDR3 sequence is 15 residues long. This chain's CDR3 is CASSLKRDGLYGYTF. The CDR3 DNA reads as TGTGCCAGCAGTTTAAAGAGAGACGGACTTTATGGCTACACCTTC.

The chain combines TRBV2 with TRBJ2-7; D is unclear. CDR1 is SNHLY, CDR2 FYNNEI, per germline. This CDR3 is 15 amino acids long. Trimming removed 6 bases from V and 1 base from J, with 16 bases in between. The CDR3 bases are TGTGCCAGCAGGGAGCTAGGCGGAAATTCCTACGAGCAGTACTTC. This codes for CASRELGGNSYEQYF.

This clone was seen a handful of times. The V and J genes are TRBV7-8 and TRBJ2-2; D not resolved. From germline, CDR1 is SGHVS and CDR2 FQNEAQ. The CDR3 consists of 17 residues. Trimming shortened V by 5 bases and J by 2 bases, and 18 bases separated the two germline ends. Written as DNA, the CDR3 is TGTGCCAGCAGCCCCCCGCGTGGGCGATTTAACACCGGGGAGCTGTTTTTT. It encodes CASSPPRGRFNTGELFF.

The sample holds one count of this clone. The rearrangement uses TRBV6-2 or TRBV6-3 and TRBJ1-6, with D perhaps matching TRBD1 (5 bases). The germline CDR1 and CDR2 sequences are MNHEY and SVGEGT. Between the trimmed V and J ends, which lost 2 bases and 14 bases, there was a span of 7 bases. This CDR3 spans 11 amino acids. The CDR3 reads CASSYGGSLHF. The CDR3 coding sequence is TGTGCCAGCAGTTACGGGGGGTCCCTCCACTTT.

This chain joins TRBV4-2 and TRBJ2-2; no clear D gene. Trimming removed 7 bases from V and 5 bases from J, with 14 bases in between. The CDR3 consists of 14 residues. Germline V lookup: CDR1 LGHNA, CDR2 YNFKEQ. CDR3 DNA: TGTGCCAGCAAGACGGCGGTTGGGACCGGGGAGCTGTTTTTT. It encodes CASKTAVGTGELFF.

The chain combines TRBV3-1 (or the pseudogene TRBV3-2) with TRBJ1-4, with a tentative D call TRBD1 (5 bases). The CDR3 runs 13 residues. Germline V gene data show CDR1 as LGHDT and CDR2 as YNNKEL (reference sequence). The V and J ends lost 5 bases and 10 bases respectively, with 14 bases between them. The CDR3 here is CASSTGDQGKLFF. CDR3 sequence (DNA): TGTGCCAGCAGCACGGGGGACCAGGGAAAACTGTTTTTT.

V usage is TRBV7-3 and J usage is TRBJ1-1; 7 bases line up with TRBD1. The CDR3 covers 14 residues. Losses at the gene ends were 4 bases for V and 6 bases for J; bases not matched to a gene: 8. The germline V gene has CDR1 SGHTA and CDR2 FQGTGA. The CDR3 DNA reads TGTGCCAGCAGCTCCTATCCAGGGGGTGCTGAAGCTTTCTTT. The encoded protein is CASSSYPGGAEAFF.

The gene calls are TRBV6-6 and TRBJ1-5; TRBD1 might be the D (5 bases). The CDR3 consists of 15 residues. V was clipped by 8 bases and J by 4 bases, with 18 bases between them. Germline CDR1 MNHNY, CDR2 SVGAGI (reference sequence). The CDR3, as DNA: TGTGCCAGCGGGGCGACAGCCCACTCGAATCAGCCCCAGCATTTT. Translation: CASGATAHSNQPQHF.